A single sample is the source of the 30 T cell receptor beta chains below, sequenced in a study of blood T cell repertoires in COVID-19. Clones were read by immunoSEQ multiplex PCR, and TCRdb kept only the in-frame ones, dropping some. The sample has roughly 240,000 clones, 86% seen once; the top ten hold about 1.6%. Sequencing was performed on peripheral blood. Every receptor here comes from a woman in her sixties or seventies who had recovered from COVID-19.

A note on this clone: This specimen includes other DNA sequences encoding the same CDR3. The V gene is TRBV19, the J gene TRBJ1-1; no clear D gene. This CDR3 has 14 residues. Germline V gene data show CDR1 as LNHDA and CDR2 as SQIVND (reference sequence). V shed 0 bases and J shed 4 bases, with 9 bases lying between them. The CDR3 is CASSIERGRTEAFF. DNA for the CDR3: TGTGCCAGTAGTATAGAGAGAGGGCGCACTGAAGCTTTCTTT.

The V and J genes are TRBV7-3 and TRBJ1-2; D is possibly TRBD1 (5 bases). CDR3 length: 14 residues. Looked up from germline, CDR1 is SGHTA and CDR2 is FQGTGA. The V end lost 2 bases, the J end lost 8 bases, and 15 bases lay between the germline ends. CDR3 protein: CASSLVRVNEGYTF. In DNA, the CDR3 is TGTGCCAGCAGCTTAGTCAGGGTCAACGAGGGCTACACCTTC. Using reference TRBV7-3 and TRBJ1-2 for the parts outside the CDR3, the full variable domain is GAGVSQTPSNKVTEKGKYVELRCDPISGHTALYWYRQSLGQGPEFLIYFQGTGAADDSGLPNDRFFAVRPEGSVSTLKIQRTERGDSAVYLCASSLVRVNEGYTFGSGTRLTVV.

V is TRBV6-5 and J is TRBJ2-1; D is perhaps TRBD1 (5 bases). This CDR3 region has 14 residues. V was pared by 7 bases and J by 7 bases, with 17 bases between. Germline CDR1 reads MNHEY; CDR2 reads SVGAGI. The chain's CDR3 is CASTDPGSWNEQFF. For the CDR3, the DNA is TGTGCCAGCACGGACCCAGGGTCGTGGAATGAGCAGTTCTTC.

CDR3 bases: TGTGCCAGCAGCTCCCACCAGGGGGCGAGGGAAAAACTGTTTTTT. This sequence encodes CASSSHQGAREKLFF. The rearrangement joins TRBV5-4 to TRBJ1-4, with 8 bases lining up with TRBD1. V shed 3 bases, J shed 8 bases, and the junction held 9 bases outside the gene matches. Germline CDR1 SGHNT, CDR2 YYREEE (reference sequence). The CDR3 consists of 15 residues. The full variable domain, rest sourced from reference TRBV5-4 and TRBJ1-4, is ETGVTQSPTHLIKTRGQQVTLRCSSQSGHNTVSWYQQALGQGPQFIFQYYREEENGRGNFPPRFSGLQFPNYSSELNVNALELDDSALYLCASSSHQGAREKLFFGSGTQLSVL.

The rearrangement links TRBV18 to TRBJ2-1; 8 bases line up with TRBD1. The ends lost 5 bases at V and 16 bases at J; junction bases unmatched: 7. Germline CDR1 KGHSH, CDR2 LQKENI. CDR3 length: 11 residues. Here the CDR3 reads CASSDRGLVFF. The CDR3 coding sequence is TGTGCCAGCTCAGACAGGGGCTTGGTTTTCTTC.

This sequence joins TRBV5-1 and TRBJ1-5; no reliable D call. Per the germline V gene, CDR1 is SGHRS and CDR2 is YFSETQ. The length of the CDR3 is 15 residues. V was clipped by 2 bases and J by 1 base, with 10 bases between them. The CDR3 DNA reads as TGCGCCAGCAGCTTTGGGCTTACGAGCAATCAGCCCCAGCATTTT. Encoded protein: CASSFGLTSNQPQHF. The complete variable domain, with remaining parts taken from reference TRBV5-1 and TRBJ1-5, reads KAGVTQTPRYLIKTRGQQVTLSCSPISGHRSVSWYQQTPGQGLQFLFEYFSETQRNKGNFPGRFSGRQFSNSRSEMNVSTLELGDSALYLCASSFGLTSNQPQHFGDGTRLSIL.

The chain combines TRBV2 with TRBJ1-2; the D gene is possibly TRBD1 (6 bases). Germline V gene sequence: CDR1 SNHLY, CDR2 FYNNEI. V was trimmed by 2 bases and J by 6 bases, leaving 10 bases between them. The CDR3 has 13 residues. CDR3: CASSERDIHGYTF. CDR3 coding DNA: TGTGCCAGCAGTGAACGGGACATCCATGGCTACACCTTC.

This rearrangement joins TRBV7-3 to TRBJ2-1; D might be TRBD2 (5 bases). CDR1 and CDR2 (germline): SGHTA, FQGTGA. V was pared by 5 bases and J by 9 bases, with 11 bases between. There are 12 residues in the CDR3. The CDR3 DNA reads as TGTGCCAGCAGCCATAGCGCTGGTGAGCAGTTCTTC. Its translation is CASSHSAGEQFF.

The V and J genes are TRBV10-3 and TRBJ1-6; D ambiguous. The CDR3 covers 14 residues. With 4 bases removed from V and 4 bases from J, the gap between germline ends came to 8 bases. From germline, CDR1 is ENHRY and CDR2 SYGVKD. CDR3 region: CAISARVYNSPLHF. DNA for the CDR3: TGTGCCATCAGTGCTCGGGTGTATAATTCACCCCTCCACTTT.

This chain links TRBV7-2 with TRBJ1-1, with D possibly TRBD1 on 5 matching bases. Germline V lookup: CDR1 SGHTA, CDR2 FQGNSA. This CDR3 comprises 14 residues. Trimming shortened V by 5 bases and J by 6 bases, and 16 bases separated the two germline ends. CDR3 DNA: TGTGCCAGCAGCCCCGGTGGGGGGAGGGCTGAAGCTTTCTTT. Protein: CASSPGGGRAEAFF. The full variable domain, its missing parts supplied by reference TRBV7-2 and TRBJ1-1, is GAGVSQSPSNKVTEKGKDVELRCDPISGHTALYWYRQSLGQGLEFLIYFQGNSAPDKSGLPSDRFSAERTGGSVSTLTIQRTQQEDSAVYLCASSPGGGRAEAFFGQGTRLTVV.

The chain carries TRBV7-3 and TRBJ2-1; D is perhaps TRBD2 (5 bases). The ends were cut back, 5 bases at V and 4 bases at J, with 9 bases in the middle. Germline V gene lookup returns CDR1 SGHTA and CDR2 FQGTGA. The CDR3 contains 13 residues. CDR3 coding DNA: TGTGCCAGCAGCGTCAGCGGATACAATGAGCAGTTCTTC. Translation: CASSVSGYNEQFF.

This sequence joins TRBV15 and TRBJ1-2, with no clear D. V lost 0 bases and J 4 bases, leaving 6 bases between the germline ends. The CDR3 is made up of 13 amino acids. CDR1 and CDR2 from the germline V gene are LNHNV and YYDKDF (reference sequence). For the CDR3, the DNA is TGTGCCACCAGCAGAGATCTCAGCTATGGCTACACCTTC. Translated: CATSRDLSYGYTF.

J is TRBJ2-5 and V is TRBV11-2, with TRBD1 as a possible D gene (6 bases). The germline V gene has CDR1 SGHAT and CDR2 FQNNGV. This CDR3 is built from 13 residues. The V and J ends lost 3 bases and 7 bases respectively, with 12 bases between them. CDR3 protein: CASSLGDKGTQYF. The CDR3 nucleotides read TGTGCCAGCAGCTTGGGGGACAAGGGGACCCAGTACTTC.

The V gene is TRBV19, the J gene TRBJ2-7, with D possibly being TRBD1 (6 bases). Trimming cost V 3 bases and J 2 bases, with 8 bases left between them. This CDR3 comprises 13 residues. CDR1 and CDR2 (germline): LNHDA, SQIVND (reference sequence). CDR3 residues: CASSITGTYEQYF. CDR3 in DNA: TGTGCCAGTAGTATCACAGGGACCTACGAGCAGTACTTC. The entire variable domain, with the rest obtained from reference TRBV19 and TRBJ2-7, is as follows: DGGITQSPKYLFRKEGQNVTLSCEQNLNHDAMYWYRQDPGQGLRLIYYSQIVNDFQKGDIAEGYSVSREKKESFPLTVTSAQKNPTAFYLCASSITGTYEQYFGPGTRLTVT.

Note on this clone: This same CDR3 is encoded by further DNA sequences in the sample. The J gene is TRBJ2-6, the V gene TRBV5-4, with D possibly being TRBD1 (6 bases). V gave up 1 base and J gave up 2 bases, with 7 bases separating them. CDR1 and CDR2 from the germline V gene are SGHNT and YYREEE (reference sequence). This CDR3 is built from 15 residues. CDR3 nucleotides: TGTGCCAGCAGCTTGCAGGGGACTGGGGCCAACGTCCTGACTTTC. Its protein is CASSLQGTGANVLTF.

The J gene is TRBJ1-5, the V gene TRBV25-1; tentatively, D is TRBD1 (5 bases). The CDR3 extends over 14 amino acids. With 4 bases removed from V and 10 bases from J, the gap between germline ends came to 17 bases. The germline CDR1 and CDR2 sequences are MGHDK and SYGVNS. CDR3 nucleotide sequence: TGTGCCAGCAGTGGGGGGGGTGGTCTGGGACCCCAGCATTTT. Protein product: CASSGGGGLGPQHF.

This chain joins TRBV9 and TRBJ1-3, with a possible D match to TRBD1 (5 bases). V lost 4 bases to trimming and J lost 0 bases, with 11 bases between them. Germline V lookup: CDR1 SGDLS, CDR2 YYNGEE. The CDR3 spans 15 residues. CDR3 nucleotides: TGTGCCAGCAGCTCCGAAGGACACTCTGGAAACACCATATATTTT. This gives the protein CASSSEGHSGNTIYF.

The V gene is TRBV7-8, the J gene TRBJ1-5, with D tentatively TRBD1 (6 bases). V was clipped by 2 bases and J by 7 bases, with 12 bases between them. The CDR3 spans 14 residues. From germline, CDR1 is SGHVS and CDR2 FQNEAQ. CDR3 DNA: TGTGCCAGCAGCTTAAGGGGGGGTGGGCAGCCCCAGCATTTT. As protein: CASSLRGGGQPQHF.

This chain connects TRBV28 to TRBJ2-7; 8 bases fit TRBD1. The CDR3 is made up of 14 amino acids. CDR1 and CDR2 (germline): MDHEN, SYDVKM. V lost 6 bases, J lost 3 bases, and 7 bases stayed unmatched. Written as DNA, the CDR3 is TGTGCCAGCAGGATTGGGACAGGCGGCTACGAGCAGTACTTC. It codes for CASRIGTGGYEQYF. The variable domain in full, completed from reference TRBV28 and TRBJ2-7, reads DVKVTQSSRYLVKRTGEKVFLECVQDMDHENMFWYRQDPGLGLRLIYFSYDVKMKEKGDIPEGYSVSREKKERFSLILESASTNQTSMYLCASRIGTGGYEQYFGPGTRLTVT.

The chain uses TRBV7-9 and TRBJ1-2, with 11 bases aligning to TRBD1. CDR1 and CDR2 from the germline V gene are SEHNR and FQNEAQ (reference sequence). J lost 7 bases, V lost 3 bases, and 4 bases had no gene match. The CDR3 covers 14 residues. Written as DNA, the CDR3 is TGTGCCAGCAGCTTCGGGGACAGGGGGTCTGGCTACACCTTC. Translated, it gives CASSFGDRGSGYTF.

This chain joins TRBV27 and TRBJ2-3; 7 positions agree with TRBD2. V shed 5 bases, J shed 0 bases, and the junction held 8 bases outside the gene matches. Germline loops: CDR1 MNHEY, CDR2 SMNVEV (reference sequence). The CDR3 loop spans 16 amino acids. The CDR3 reads CASSPPSGASTDTQYF. The CDR3 region has the DNA TGTGCCAGCAGTCCCCCTAGCGGTGCTAGCACAGATACGCAGTATTTT.

The V gene is TRBV9, the J gene TRBJ1-4; the D is unclear. Trimming left V 0 bases short and J 7 bases short, with 13 bases between. The V gene's germline CDR1 is SGDLS and CDR2 YYNGEE. This CDR3 contains 15 residues. CDR3 DNA sequence: TGTGCCAGCAGCGTAGGGTCCCCTACCGCTGAAAAACTGTTTTTT. Translating gives CASSVGSPTAEKLFF.

This sequence joins TRBV25-1 and TRBJ2-1; 8 bases fit TRBD2. With V trimmed by 7 bases and J by 5 bases, 13 bases remained unmatched. This CDR3 comprises 16 residues. Germline CDR1 MGHDK, CDR2 SYGVNS. Written as DNA, the CDR3 is TGTGCCAGCACTCCTCTTGGCGCGGGGGGAAACAATGAGCAGTTCTTC. This sequence encodes CASTPLGAGGNNEQFF.

This clone was counted a few times. This chain connects TRBV19 to TRBJ1-5; the D gene is possibly TRBD1 (6 bases). The V end was cut by 5 bases, the J end by 7 bases, with 21 bases between. The CDR3 sequence is 16 residues long. Germline values: CDR1 LNHDA, CDR2 SQIVND (reference sequence). The chain's CDR3 is CASSPLLEQGVQPQHF. The CDR3 bases are TGTGCCAGTAGTCCATTGCTCGAACAGGGCGTGCAGCCCCAGCATTTT.

This clone was detected a few times. The sample holds other DNA sequences that translate to the same CDR3. The chain couples TRBV19 to TRBJ1-5; D unresolved. Germline lookup yields CDR1 LNHDA and CDR2 SQIVND (reference sequence). This CDR3 spans 12 amino acids. With 1 base removed from V and 7 bases from J, the gap between germline ends came to 5 bases. The DNA of the CDR3 is TGTGCCAGTAGTATAGCATCCCAGCCCCAGCATTTT. Protein product: CASSIASQPQHF.

This chain uses TRBV10-3 with TRBJ2-3, with D perhaps matching TRBD2 (6 bases). This CDR3 spans 15 amino acids. V lost 7 bases and J 5 bases, leaving 19 bases between the germline ends. The germline gives CDR1 ENHRY, CDR2 SYGVKD. DNA for the CDR3: TGTGCCATCAATAACGGGCAGGGTAGCGGAGATACGCAGTATTTT. Translated, it gives CAINNGQGSGDTQYF.

This chain links TRBV18 with TRBJ2-2; TRBD1 aligns across 9 bases. CDR1 is KGHSH and CDR2 is LQKENI in the germline V gene. The CDR3 has 16 amino acids. The junction had 4 bases not matched to a gene; V was cut back by 3 bases and J by 2 bases. CDR3 coding DNA: TGTGCCAGCTCACCTTCGGGACAGGGTAACACCGGGGAGCTGTTTTTT. Translating gives CASSPSGQGNTGELFF.

The chain couples TRBV5-1 to TRBJ1-2; 9 bases fit TRBD1. The germline CDR1 and CDR2 sequences are SGHRS and YFSETQ. J gave up 1 base and V 3 bases, and 4 bases lay outside the gene matches. This CDR3 is 15 amino acids long. The CDR3: CASSSRDRDNYGYTF. CDR3 DNA: TGCGCCAGCAGCTCCCGGGACAGGGATAACTATGGCTACACCTTC.

This chain connects TRBV7-3 to TRBJ2-1; the match to TRBD1 covers 9 bases. CDR1 and CDR2 (germline): SGHTA, FQGTGA. Germline trimming cut 5 bases from V and 6 bases from J; bases unmatched to any gene: 5. This CDR3 has 14 amino acids. CDR3 loop: CASSTPQGANEQFF. The CDR3 nucleotides read TGTGCCAGCAGCACCCCACAGGGGGCCAATGAGCAGTTCTTC.

V and J are TRBV5-1 and TRBJ1-2; 9 nucleotides agree with TRBD1. Losses at the gene ends were 1 base for V and 8 bases for J; bases not matched to a gene: 6. The germline gives CDR1 SGHRS, CDR2 YFSETQ. The CDR3 is made up of 14 amino acids. CDR3 nucleotide sequence: TGCGCCAGCAGCTTGCGGACAGGGGTCTCGGGCTACACCTTC. Its protein is CASSLRTGVSGYTF.